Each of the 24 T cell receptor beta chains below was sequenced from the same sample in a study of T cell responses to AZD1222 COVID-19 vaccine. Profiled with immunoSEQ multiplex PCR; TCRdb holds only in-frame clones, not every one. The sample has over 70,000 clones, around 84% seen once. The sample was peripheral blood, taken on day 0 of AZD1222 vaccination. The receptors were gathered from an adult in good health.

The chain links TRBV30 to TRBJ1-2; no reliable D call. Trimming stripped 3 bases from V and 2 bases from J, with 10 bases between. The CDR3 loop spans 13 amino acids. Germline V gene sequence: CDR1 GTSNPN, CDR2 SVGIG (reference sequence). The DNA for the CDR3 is TGTGCCTGGAGCCCCGCGTTAAACTATGGCTACACCTTC. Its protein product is CAWSPALNYGYTF. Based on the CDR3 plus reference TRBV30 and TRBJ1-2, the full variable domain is SQTIHQWPATLVQPVGSPLSLECTVEGTSNPNLYWYRQAAGRGLQLLFYSVGIGQISSEVPQNLSASRPQDRQFILSSKKLLLSDSGFYLCAWSPALNYGYTFGSGTRLTVV.

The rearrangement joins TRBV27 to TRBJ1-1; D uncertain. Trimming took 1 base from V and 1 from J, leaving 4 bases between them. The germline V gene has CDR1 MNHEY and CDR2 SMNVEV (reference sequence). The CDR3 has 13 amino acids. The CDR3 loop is CASSLLANTEAFF. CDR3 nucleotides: TGTGCCAGCAGTTTATTGGCGAACACTGAAGCTTTCTTT.

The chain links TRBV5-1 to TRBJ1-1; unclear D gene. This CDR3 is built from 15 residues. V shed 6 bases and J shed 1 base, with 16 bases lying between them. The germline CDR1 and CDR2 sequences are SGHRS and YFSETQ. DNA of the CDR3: TGCGCCAGCAACCGTTTGAGGGAAGGGAACACTGAAGCTTTCTTT. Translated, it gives CASNRLREGNTEAFF.

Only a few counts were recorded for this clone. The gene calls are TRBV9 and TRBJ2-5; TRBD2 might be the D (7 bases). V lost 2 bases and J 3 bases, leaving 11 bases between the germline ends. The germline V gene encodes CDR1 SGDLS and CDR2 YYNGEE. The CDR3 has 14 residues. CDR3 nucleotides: TGTGCCAGCAGCGTGGGGGCGGGGGAAGAGACCCAGTACTTC. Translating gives CASSVGAGEETQYF.

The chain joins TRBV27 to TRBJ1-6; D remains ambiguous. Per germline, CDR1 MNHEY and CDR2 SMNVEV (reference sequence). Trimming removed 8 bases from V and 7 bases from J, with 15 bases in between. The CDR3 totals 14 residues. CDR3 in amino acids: CASGLTWRNSPLHF. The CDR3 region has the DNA TGTGCCAGCGGACTCACATGGCGAAATTCACCCCTCCACTTT.

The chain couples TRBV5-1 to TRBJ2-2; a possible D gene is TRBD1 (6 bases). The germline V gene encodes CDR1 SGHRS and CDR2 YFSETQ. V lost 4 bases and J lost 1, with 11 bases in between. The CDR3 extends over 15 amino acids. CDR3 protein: CASSVPTGNTGELFF. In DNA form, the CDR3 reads TGCGCCAGCAGCGTCCCGACAGGGAACACCGGGGAGCTGTTTTTT.

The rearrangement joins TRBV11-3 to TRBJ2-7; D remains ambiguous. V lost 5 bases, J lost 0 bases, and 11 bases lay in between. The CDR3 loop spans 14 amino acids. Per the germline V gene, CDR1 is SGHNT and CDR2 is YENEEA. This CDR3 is CASSPRLSSYEQYF. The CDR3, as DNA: TGTGCCAGCAGCCCTCGGTTGAGCTCCTACGAGCAGTACTTC.

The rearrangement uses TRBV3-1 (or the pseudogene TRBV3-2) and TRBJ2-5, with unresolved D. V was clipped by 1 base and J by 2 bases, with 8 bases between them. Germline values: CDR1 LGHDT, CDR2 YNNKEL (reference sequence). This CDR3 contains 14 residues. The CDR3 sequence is CASSQGLQQETQYF. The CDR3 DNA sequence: TGTGCCAGCAGCCAAGGATTACAGCAAGAGACCCAGTACTTC.

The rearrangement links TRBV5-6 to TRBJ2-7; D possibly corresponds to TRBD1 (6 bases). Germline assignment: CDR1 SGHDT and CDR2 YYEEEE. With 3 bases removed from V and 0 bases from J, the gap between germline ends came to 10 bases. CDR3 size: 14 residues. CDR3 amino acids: CASSSRGNSYEQYF. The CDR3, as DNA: TGTGCCAGCAGCTCTAGGGGGAACTCCTACGAGCAGTACTTC.

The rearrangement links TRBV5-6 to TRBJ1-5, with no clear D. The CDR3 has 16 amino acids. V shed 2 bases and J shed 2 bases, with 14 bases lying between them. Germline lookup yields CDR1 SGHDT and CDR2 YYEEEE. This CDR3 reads CASSLYRLTGNQPQHF. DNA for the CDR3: TGTGCCAGCAGCTTATACCGGCTCACGGGCAATCAGCCCCAGCATTTT.

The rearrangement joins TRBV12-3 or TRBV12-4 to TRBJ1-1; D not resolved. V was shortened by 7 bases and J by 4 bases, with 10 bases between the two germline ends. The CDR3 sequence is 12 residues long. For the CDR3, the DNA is TGTGCCAGCAACTACTTAGGCACTGAAGCTTTCTTT. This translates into CASNYLGTEAFF.

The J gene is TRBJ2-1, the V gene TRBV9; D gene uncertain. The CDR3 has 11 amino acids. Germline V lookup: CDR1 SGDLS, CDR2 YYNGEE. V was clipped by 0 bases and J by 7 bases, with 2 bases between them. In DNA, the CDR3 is TGTGCCAGCAGCGTAGAAAATGAGCAGTTCTTC. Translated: CASSVENEQFF.

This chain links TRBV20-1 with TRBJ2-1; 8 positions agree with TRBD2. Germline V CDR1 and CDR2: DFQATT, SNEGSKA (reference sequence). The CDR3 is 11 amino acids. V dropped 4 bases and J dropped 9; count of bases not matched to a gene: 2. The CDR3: CSATLAGEQFF. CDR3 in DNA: TGCAGTGCTACTCTAGCGGGTGAGCAGTTCTTC.

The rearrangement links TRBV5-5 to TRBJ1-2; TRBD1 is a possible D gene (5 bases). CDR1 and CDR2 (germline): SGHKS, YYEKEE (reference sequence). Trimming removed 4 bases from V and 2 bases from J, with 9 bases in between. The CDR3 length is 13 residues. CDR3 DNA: TGTGCCAGCAGCCAGACAGTGAACTATGGCTACACCTTC. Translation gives CASSQTVNYGYTF.

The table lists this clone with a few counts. CDR3 DNA: TGCGCCAGCAGCTTGGCCCCGCCTAACACTGAAGCTTTCTTT. It translates to CASSLAPPNTEAFF. The chain links TRBV5-1 to TRBJ1-1, with unresolved D. Trimming left V 0 bases short and J 2 bases short, with 8 bases between. The CDR3 consists of 14 residues. The germline CDR1 and CDR2 sequences are SGHRS and YFSETQ.

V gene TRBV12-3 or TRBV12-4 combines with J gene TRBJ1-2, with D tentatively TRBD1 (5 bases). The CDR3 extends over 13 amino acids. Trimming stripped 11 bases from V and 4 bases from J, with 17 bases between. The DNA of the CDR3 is TGTGCCTCTACCGGGGGGGAGGGCTATGGCTACACCTTC. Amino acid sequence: CASTGGEGYGYTF.

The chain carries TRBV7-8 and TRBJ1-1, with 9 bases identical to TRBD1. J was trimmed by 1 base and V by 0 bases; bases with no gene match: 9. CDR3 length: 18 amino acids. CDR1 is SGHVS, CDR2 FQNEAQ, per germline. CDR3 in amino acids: CASSLAQLGTGPNTEAFF. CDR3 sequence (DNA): TGTGCCAGCAGCTTAGCGCAATTGGGGACAGGGCCGAACACTGAAGCTTTCTTT. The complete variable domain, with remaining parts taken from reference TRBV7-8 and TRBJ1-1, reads GAGVSQSPRYKVAKRGQDVALRCDPISGHVSLFWYQQALGQGPEFLTYFQNEAQLDKSGLPSDRFFAERPEGSVSTLKIQRTQQEDSAVYLCASSLAQLGTGPNTEAFFGQGTRLTVV.

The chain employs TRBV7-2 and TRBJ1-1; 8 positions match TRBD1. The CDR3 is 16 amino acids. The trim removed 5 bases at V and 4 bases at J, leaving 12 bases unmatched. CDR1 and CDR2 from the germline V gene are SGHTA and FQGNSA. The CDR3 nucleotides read TGTGCCAGCAGCCCCTACGACAGGGGAAAGGGCACTGAAGCTTTCTTT. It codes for CASSPYDRGKGTEAFF.

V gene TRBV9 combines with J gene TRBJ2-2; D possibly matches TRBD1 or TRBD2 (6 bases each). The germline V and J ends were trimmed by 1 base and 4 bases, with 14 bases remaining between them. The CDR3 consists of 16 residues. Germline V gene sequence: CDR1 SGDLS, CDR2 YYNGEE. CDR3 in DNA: TGTGCCAGCAGCGTACTTCCGGGGGCCCCCACCGGGGAGCTGTTTTTT. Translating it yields CASSVLPGAPTGELFF.

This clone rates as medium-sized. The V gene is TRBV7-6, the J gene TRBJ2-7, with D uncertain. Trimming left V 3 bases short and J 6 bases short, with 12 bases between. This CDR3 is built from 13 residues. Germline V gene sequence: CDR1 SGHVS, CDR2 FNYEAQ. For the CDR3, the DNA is TGTGCCAGCAGCTTCTTCCCGTCAGGCGAGCAGTACTTC. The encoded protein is CASSFFPSGEQYF. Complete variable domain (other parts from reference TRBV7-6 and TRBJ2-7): GAGVSQSPRYKVTKRGQDVALRCDPISGHVSLYWYRQALGQGPEFLTYFNYEAQQDKSGLPNDRFSAERPEGSISTLTIQRTEQRDSAMYRCASSFFPSGEQYFGPGTRLTVT.

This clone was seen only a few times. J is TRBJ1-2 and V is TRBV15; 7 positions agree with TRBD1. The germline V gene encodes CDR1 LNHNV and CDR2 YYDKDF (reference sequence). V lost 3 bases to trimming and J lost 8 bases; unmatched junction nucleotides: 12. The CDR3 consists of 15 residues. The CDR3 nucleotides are TGTGCCACCAGCAGCGCGACACAGGGGTTAGGAGGCTACACCTTC. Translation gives CATSSATQGLGGYTF.

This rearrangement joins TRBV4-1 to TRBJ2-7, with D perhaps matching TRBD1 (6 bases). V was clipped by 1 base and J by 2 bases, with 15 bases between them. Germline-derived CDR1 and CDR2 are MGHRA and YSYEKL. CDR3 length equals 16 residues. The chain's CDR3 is CASSQGGLQGPYEQYF. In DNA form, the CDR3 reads TGCGCCAGCAGCCAAGGGGGCCTCCAGGGGCCCTACGAGCAGTACTTC.

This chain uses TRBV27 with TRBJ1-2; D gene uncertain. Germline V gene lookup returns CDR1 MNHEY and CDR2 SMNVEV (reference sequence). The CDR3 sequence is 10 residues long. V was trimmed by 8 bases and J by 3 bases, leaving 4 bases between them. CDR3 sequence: CASGDYGYTF. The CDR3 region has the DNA TGTGCCAGCGGAGACTATGGCTACACCTTC.

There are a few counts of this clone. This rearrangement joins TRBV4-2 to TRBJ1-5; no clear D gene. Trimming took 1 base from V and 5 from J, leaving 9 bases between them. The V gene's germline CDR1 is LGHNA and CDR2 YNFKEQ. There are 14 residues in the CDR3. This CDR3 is CASSQGRVDQPQHF. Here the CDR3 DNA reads TGTGCCAGCAGCCAAGGTAGGGTCGATCAGCCCCAGCATTTT.